This T cell receptor beta chain was sequenced in a study of blood T cell repertoires in COVID-19. Study overall: Some COVID-19 samples were acute and others convalescent; all came from the United States, Italy and Spain.

Those enrolled, adults aged about 18 to 89 years, came from about two dozen US areas. Categorization into cohorts depended on clinical history that participants reported. Assay used: immunoSEQ multiplex PCR; TCRdb lists only in-frame clones, some missing. The sample holds some 150,000 clones, about 91% seen once. Looked up from germline, CDR1 is SGHTA and CDR2 is FQGTGA. The junction had 5 bases not matched to a gene; V was cut back by 2 bases and J by 2 bases. The CDR3 is 16 residues long. This clone is a singleton in its sample. This sequence joins TRBV7-3 and TRBJ2-1, with 8 bases fitting TRBD2. What was sequenced was PBMCs or T cells enriched from blood (not recorded which). This TCR was recovered from a woman aged 18-29 years who had recovered from COVID-19. The CDR3 bases are TGTGCCAGCAGCTTATTGGTAGCGGGGACCTACAATGAGCAGTTCTTC. Amino acid sequence: CASSLLVAGTYNEQFF.